Below, 19 T cell receptor beta chains from the same sample are listed, as sequenced in a study of T cells after yellow fever vaccination. A single record per CDR3 protein comes from TCRdb applying MiXCR to the 5' RACE reads. This sample carries some 550,000 distinct CDR3 sequences, 15% to 20% of them seen once, and the ten largest clones take around an eighth. The sequences come from PBMCs, collected 15 days after the yellow fever booster vaccination. These receptors were collected from a young man who received the YFV17D yellow fever vaccine.

The chain recombines TRBV12-3 or TRBV12-4 with TRBJ2-1; 8 nucleotides align to TRBD2. V was clipped by 6 bases and J by 8 bases; unmatched bases: 6. This CDR3 contains 13 residues. CDR3 protein: CASSKRRGDEQFF. The CDR3 bases are TGTGCCAGCAGCAAAAGGCGGGGGGATGAGCAGTTCTTC.

This clonotype was seen a handful of times. The chain carries TRBV29-1 and TRBJ2-7; D is unclear. Deletions cut 4 bases from V and 0 bases from J, with 10 bases between. The V gene's germline CDR1 is SQVTM and CDR2 ANQGSEA. The CDR3 covers 13 residues. The CDR3 DNA is TGCAGCGTTGTAATTTCTTCCTCCTACGAGCAGTACTTC. As protein: CSVVISSSYEQYF.

Ten or more counts support this clonotype. The gene calls are TRBV5-1 and TRBJ1-2, with 10 positions matching TRBD1. Germline CDR1 SGHRS, CDR2 YFSETQ. There are 16 residues in the CDR3. The J segment lost 8 bases and the V segment lost 4 bases, leaving 14 bases of the junction unmatched. The CDR3 DNA follows: TGCGCCAGCAGCCCGGGGACAGGGGAGGCCTATCAAGGCTACACCTTC. Amino acid sequence: CASSPGTGEAYQGYTF.

This clonotype was detected a few times. The chain is built from TRBV28 and TRBJ2-5; D assignment may be TRBD1 or TRBD2 (6 bases each). Looked up from germline, CDR1 is MDHEN and CDR2 is SYDVKM. This CDR3 has 13 residues. Trimming left V 3 bases short and J 7 bases short, with 12 bases between. The CDR3 loop reads CASSFLGGGTQYF. CDR3 nucleotides: TGTGCCAGCAGTTTTCTCGGAGGGGGGACCCAGTACTTC.

This clonotype has just a few counts. This chain connects TRBV15 to TRBJ2-4; D unresolved. CDR1 LNHNV and CDR2 YYDKDF come from the germline V gene (reference sequence). The CDR3 is 18 residues long. Trimming left V 3 bases short and J 0 bases short, with 18 bases between. CDR3 region: CATSRARLRVGAKNIQYF. In DNA form, the CDR3 reads TGTGCCACCAGCAGGGCTCGCCTTAGGGTGGGAGCCAAAAACATTCAGTACTTC.

The table lists this clonotype with a few counts. V gene TRBV27 combines with J gene TRBJ1-1; D gene unclear. The CDR3 is made up of 14 amino acids. Looked up from germline, CDR1 is MNHEY and CDR2 is SMNVEV (reference sequence). Trimming left V 4 bases short and J 6 bases short, with 15 bases between. The CDR3 protein is CASSWSPLVPEAFF. CDR3 nucleotide sequence: TGTGCCAGCAGTTGGAGTCCCTTAGTCCCTGAAGCTTTCTTT.

V and J are TRBV2 and TRBJ2-5, with 7 nucleotides matching TRBD2. Germline V gene data show CDR1 as SNHLY and CDR2 as FYNNEI. V gave up 9 bases and J gave up 5 bases; unmatched junction bases: 6. CDR3 length: 12 residues. The CDR3 region is CARKKGGETQYF. The CDR3 bases are TGTGCCAGGAAGAAGGGAGGGGAGACCCAGTACTTC.

The rearrangement links TRBV5-1 to TRBJ2-3; TRBD1 aligns across 7 bases. Germline loops: CDR1 SGHRS, CDR2 YFSETQ. The V and J ends lost 4 bases and 0 bases, in that order; junction bases with no gene match: 5. The CDR3 is 15 residues long. The CDR3 bases are TGCGCCAGCAGCCGGACAGGAGCTAGCACAGATACGCAGTATTTT. Translating gives CASSRTGASTDTQYF. Variable domain in full (rest from reference TRBV5-1 and TRBJ2-3): KAGVTQTPRYLIKTRGQQVTLSCSPISGHRSVSWYQQTPGQGLQFLFEYFSETQRNKGNFPGRFSGRQFSNSRSEMNVSTLELGDSALYLCASSRTGASTDTQYFGPGTRLTVL.

This clonotype was counted a few times. The gene calls are TRBV20-1 and TRBJ2-7; no reliable D call. The CDR3 runs 8 residues. Germline values: CDR1 DFQATT, CDR2 SNEGSKA (reference sequence). Trimming shortened V by 7 bases and J by 6 bases, and 4 bases separated the two germline ends. The CDR3 region has the DNA TGCAGTGAATCCGAGCAGTACTTC. Translation: CSESEQYF.

This clonotype occurred a few times. The chain has TRBV5-1 and TRBJ2-1; the match to TRBD2 covers 10 bases. There are 16 residues in the CDR3. V gave up 0 bases and J gave up 5 bases; unmatched junction bases: 5. The germline gives CDR1 SGHRS, CDR2 YFSETQ. CDR3 nucleotides: TGCGCCAGCAGCTTGGCCCGACTAGCGGGCCACAATGAGCAGTTCTTC. It yields the protein CASSLARLAGHNEQFF.

This sequence joins TRBV27 and TRBJ2-3; no reliable D call. V lost 1 base and J lost 2, with 4 bases in between. Germline CDR1 MNHEY, CDR2 SMNVEV (reference sequence). The CDR3 contains 13 residues. CDR3 in amino acids: CASSLWNTDTQYF. DNA for the CDR3: TGTGCCAGCAGTTTATGGAACACAGATACGCAGTATTTT.

This clonotype was observed a handful of times. The rearrangement links TRBV18 to TRBJ2-7, with 7 bases identical to TRBD1. There are 15 residues in the CDR3. The germline V gene encodes CDR1 KGHSH and CDR2 LQKENI. V dropped 3 bases and J dropped 3; count of bases not matched to a gene: 8. The CDR3 is CASSPSGDRYYEQYF. The DNA for the CDR3 is TGTGCCAGCTCACCTTCCGGGGACAGATACTACGAGCAGTACTTC.

This clonotype was found a few times. The chain has TRBV21-1 and TRBJ1-4; the listed D gene, TRBD1, was not tested against the DNA. TRBV21-1 is a pseudogene locus. The CDR3 contains 20 residues. Here the CDR3 reads CASSKAIGKKWTATNEKLFF. CDR3 coding DNA: TGTGCCAGCAGCAAGGCCATCGGGAAAAAATGGACAGCTACTAATGAAAAACTGTTTTTT.

The chain has TRBV6-1 and TRBJ2-1, with TRBD2 as a possible D gene (6 bases). Germline V gene sequence: CDR1 MNHNS, CDR2 SASEGT. The V end lost 7 bases, the J end lost 0 bases, and 7 bases lay between the germline ends. This CDR3 has 13 residues. The CDR3 coding sequence is TGTGCCAGCAAGACTAGCTCCTACAATGAGCAGTTCTTC. Its protein is CASKTSSYNEQFF.

This clonotype was observed a handful of times. This rearrangement joins TRBV28 to TRBJ2-5; 7 bases agree with TRBD2. Germline V gives CDR1 MDHEN, CDR2 SYDVKM. The V and J ends lost 5 bases and 10 bases, in that order; junction bases with no gene match: 10. The CDR3 spans 13 residues. CDR3 DNA: TGTGCCAGCAGTGGCGCGGGAGATCTCGACCAGTACTTC. Translating gives CASSGAGDLDQYF. The full variable domain, completed using reference TRBV28 and TRBJ2-5, is DVKVTQSSRYLVKRTGEKVFLECVQDMDHENMFWYRQDPGLGLRLIYFSYDVKMKEKGDIPEGYSVSREKKERFSLILESASTNQTSMYLCASSGAGDLDQYFGPGTRLLVL.

In this sample, this clonotype turned up many times. This chain links TRBV12-3 or TRBV12-4 with TRBJ2-1, with a possible D match to TRBD1 (6 bases). The CDR3 has 13 residues. Trimming shortened V by 6 bases and J by 7 bases, and 13 bases separated the two germline ends. In nucleotides, the CDR3 is TGTGCCAGCAGAGAACAGGGAAATAATGAGCAGTTCTTC. Amino acid sequence: CASREQGNNEQFF.

This chain connects TRBV12-3 or TRBV12-4 to TRBJ2-7; D gene ambiguous. Trimming took 7 bases from V and 0 from J, leaving 13 bases between them. The CDR3 is 14 amino acids. The CDR3 coding sequence is TGTGCCAGCACCGCGGACGGGCACTCCTACGAGCAGTACTTC. Amino acids: CASTADGHSYEQYF.

This clonotype was detected only a few times. The DNA for the CDR3 is TGTGCCACCAGCAGAGGCCCAGATACGCAGTATTTT. Translating it yields CATSRGPDTQYF. V usage is TRBV15 and J usage is TRBJ2-3; no firm D call. This CDR3 spans 12 amino acids. Per germline, CDR1 LNHNV and CDR2 YYDKDF (reference sequence). V lost 1 base and J 4 bases, leaving 3 bases between the germline ends.

There are a few counts of this clonotype. The chain is built from TRBV19 and TRBJ2-7, with TRBD1 identical over 7 bases. This CDR3 contains 15 residues. Germline-derived CDR1 and CDR2 are LNHDA and SQIVND (reference sequence). Trimming cost V 1 base and J 2 bases; bases outside gene matches: 5. This CDR3 reads CASSIGQGGAYEQYF. The CDR3 DNA sequence: TGTGCCAGTAGTATAGGACAGGGCGGCGCCTACGAGCAGTACTTC.